These 5 T cell receptor beta chains came from one sample sequenced in a study of CD8 T cells in Susac syndrome. Random hexamers primed reverse transcription of about 0.45 to 1 ug RNA. TCRdb fed the immunoSEQ multiplex PCR reads into MiXCR, producing one record per CDR3 protein. Among 250,000 to 300,000 distinct CDR3 sequences listed, 85% were seen once. Sequencing was done on a sample of CD8+ T cells from PBMCs. The receptors come from a human donor with multiple sclerosis.

J is TRBJ2-3 and V is TRBV27; 7 nucleotides match TRBD2. In germline, CDR1 is MNHEY, CDR2 SMNVEV (reference sequence). This CDR3 is built from 13 residues. The V and J ends lost 11 bases and 3 bases, in that order; junction bases with no gene match: 8. The CDR3 here is CAAEDSGTDTQYF. The DNA for the CDR3 is TGTGCCGCGGAGGATAGCGGGACAGATACGCAGTATTTT.

CDR3 sequence reads: CASSYSTTGFTEAFF. The CDR3 region has the DNA TGTGCCAGCAGTTACTCGACGACCGGGTTCACTGAAGCTTTCTTT. The chain carries TRBV6-5 and TRBJ1-1; the D is unclear. Germline CDR1 MNHEY, CDR2 SVGAGI. The ends were cut back, 0 bases at V and 4 bases at J, with 12 bases in the middle. The CDR3 runs to 15 residues.

The chain links TRBV30 to TRBJ2-7; no firm D call. The ends were cut back, 0 bases at V and 5 bases at J, with 11 bases in the middle. This CDR3 spans 13 amino acids. In germline, CDR1 is GTSNPN, CDR2 SVGIG (reference sequence). This chain's CDR3 is CAWSVDNENEQYF. CDR3 DNA sequence: TGTGCCTGGAGTGTCGACAACGAGAACGAGCAGTACTTC.

A few counts support this clonotype. The chain has TRBV5-4 and TRBJ2-7; 11 positions agree with TRBD2. CDR3 size: 15 residues. Trimming cost V 2 bases and J 1 base; bases outside gene matches: 2. From germline, CDR1 is SGHNT and CDR2 YYREEE (reference sequence). The CDR3 here is CASSLGLAGSYEQYF. The CDR3, as DNA: TGTGCCAGCAGCTTAGGACTAGCGGGTTCCTACGAGCAGTACTTC.

Only one count was recorded for this clonotype. This chain links TRBV20-1 with TRBJ2-1; 8 nucleotides match TRBD2. Looked up from germline, CDR1 is DFQATT and CDR2 is SNEGSKA (reference sequence). The CDR3 is 13 amino acids. V lost 4 bases to trimming and J lost 1 base; unmatched junction nucleotides: 0. The CDR3 DNA reads TGCAGTGCTACTAGCGGGTCCTACAATGAGCAGTTCTTC. Translating gives CSATSGSYNEQFF.